This T cell receptor (beta chain) was observed in a study of cytomegalovirus exposure and HLA in healthy donors (dated by TCRdb to 2016 to 2017). With regard to the full study: An earlier analysis of some 550 of the donors reported more than 250 Gb of sequence data and 100 million to 130 million unique TCR beta sequences from roughly 180 million T cells. An early release covering roughly 600 HLA-typed donors comprised 250 to 350 gigabases of sequencing data and 85 million to 100 million unique TCR sequences. The genetic ancestry cluster associated with self-reported Caucasian donors included 65% to 90% of the roughly 400 genotyped donors. The aim of the study was to test whether cataloging public T cell receptors could identify signatures of past pathogen exposure. The T cell repertoires of 550 to 850 subjects were profiled by immunosequencing and related to cytomegalovirus serostatus. Besides the first cohort of more than 650 subjects, a separate validation cohort made up of roughly 120 different subjects was used. The study combined high-throughput TCR immunosequencing, statistical association of individual TCRs with disease status, and machine learning to predict cytomegalovirus infection status. To study patterns of TCR occurrence, a later analysis re-analyzed previously published TCR beta repertoires from 500 to 850 donors and added high-resolution HLA genotyping. The later analysis used no new phenotypic data to find candidate immune exposures, relying instead on TCR beta sequences and their occurrence across donors. An earlier analysis of 587 of the donors used high-throughput TCR beta sequencing to judge whether each TCR beta V gene segment behaved as functional or pseudogenic. Donor age, sex, ethnicity and CMV serostatus were compiled together with the repertoire data. In a later genetic analysis, genome-wide SNP genotypes for 398 of the 666 donors were used, and that subset was treated as a discovery cohort. All discovery cohort repertoires had been generated on a single sequencing platform. Class I and class II HLA loci were covered by the typing at four-digit resolution. The number of typed donors differed by locus: about 629-630 for A, B, C, DRB1 and DQB1; 522 for DQA1; 606 for DPA1; and around 490 for DPB1. Several DR-DQ haplotypes were handled as single units for association and clustering because linkage in the cohort was strong. On average, around 240,000 unique TCR beta nucleotide sequences were sequenced per donor among about 400 genotyped donors of the cohort, with around 19% of those sequences being non-productive. Broader findings and caveats from the paper: In an earlier analysis of fewer than 700 of the donors, most TCR beta V segments appeared in productive rearrangements about 90% or about 30% of the time, broadly matching IMGT annotations. While some public TCRs were present in many individuals, most TCR sequences turned up only very rarely across donors. Because the 87-base-pair reads could not distinguish some IMGT-functional V segments, including TRBV6-2 and TRBV6-3, those segments were excluded. In the study, approximately 160 TCR beta chains were listed as associated with cytomegalovirus. This cohort had only TCR beta chains sequenced, and the lack of alpha or paired-chain data limited which features could be detected. Because counts were too low, more than 15 rarely observed V segments, including chromosome 9 orphons, were left out of the earlier analysis of about 620 of the donors. A further reported finding was that TCR beta sequences accurately predicted the HLA-A and HLA-B alleles for most subjects in the first cohort. Three of the identified cytomegalovirus-associated TCR beta chains were confirmed in vitro to be specific for cytomegalovirus antigens. Because some donors lacked HLA typing at each locus, the association tests relied only on the typed subset. A later analysis associated 16,951 TCR beta sequences with specific HLA alleles at a false discovery rate of 0.05. Roughly uniform sequencing depth across donors was assumed in presence/absence analyses, although this assumption may not hold. A later analysis found that TCR association rates varied across HLA loci, with DRB1 alleles showing the most associated TCRs and HLA-C alleles the fewest. A later analysis found that HLA-associated TCR beta chains were more clonally expanded and had lower generation probabilities than equally common non-associated chains. A later genetic analysis associated a missense DCLRE1C variant with V-gene and J-gene trimming of TCR beta chains, and an independent cohort replicated the association. Immune exposure information for the cohort was limited to CMV serostatus. In a later genetic analysis, fewer N-insertions in productive TCRs were reported among donors in an Asian-associated ancestry cluster than the approximately 670-donor mean. Linkage disequilibrium might explain the correlated functional status among segregating V segments, but an unknown experimental factor could not be excluded. A cluster of highly shared sequence variants was judged likely to be a technical artifact of the sequencing pipeline. According to a later analysis, parvovirus B19, influenza, CMV and Epstein-Barr virus appeared linked to several top co-occurrence clusters. Strong co-occurrence of HLA alleles, especially DR and DQ, made assigning TCR associations to individual alleles difficult. The authors suggested that the approach could potentially be extended to other disease states and immunological phenotypes. In both the original and validation cohorts, the classifier was reported to diagnose cytomegalovirus status with high specificity and sensitivity. A later analysis found that most CMV-associated TCR beta chains appeared HLA-restricted, with HLA associations seemingly driven largely by CMV exposure.

Of note for this clone: Its binding antigen is unknown. Base qualities are not recorded, but no much larger clone differs from it by a single base.

The protocol used for the library was the immunoSEQ multiplex PCR assay. For the multiplex PCR, a mixture combining 60 forward primers for TCR Vbeta segments and 13 reverse primers for TCR Jbeta segments was used. The CDR3 region of rearranged TCR beta genes was amplified from genomic DNA by a multiplex PCR assay. The amplified TCR beta libraries were sequenced on the Illumina HiSeq System as 87-base-pair reads. Turning to the authors' computational methods: A later analysis counted tens of millions of unique TCR beta chains across the 550 to 700 repertoires, and 9.5 million to 11 million of these chains were shared by at least two donors. To remove PCR and sequencing errors, raw reads were error-corrected and collapsed into unique sequences using a nearest-neighbor algorithm that merged closely related sequences. To assign V, D and J gene segments, CDR3 sequences were aligned to IMGT reference sequences. For a sequence to be retained, a match of at least six nucleotides to both a V gene segment and a J gene segment was required. Rearrangements were called productive when the CDR3 lacked stop codons and stayed in frame with V and J; all others were non-productive. Following IMGT convention, CDR3 was defined as the stretch from the second conserved V-encoded cysteine to the conserved J-encoded phenylalanine. In an earlier analysis of more than 550 of the donors, sequences lacking an unambiguous match to a single V gene segment were excluded. In an earlier analysis of several hundred of the donors, V segments were called functional above 56.7% productive rearrangements and were called segregating when the between-donor standard deviation exceeded 5%. A statistical classification framework was built for diagnosing cytomegalovirus status from the catalog of TCR beta chain sequences. A later analysis assigned V and J genes by comparing TCR nucleotide sequences with IMGT/GENE-DB human TR gene sequences. The TCRdist pipeline was used in a later analysis to assign CDR3 sequences and most-parsimonious VDJ recombination scenarios. In a later analysis, each TCR beta chain was defined by its CDR3 amino acid sequence together with its V-gene family, and reads without a unique V-gene family were excluded. As a way to deal with suspected cross-contamination and a sequencing artifact, a later analysis dropped over 550 nucleotide sequences that were highly shared and had low generation probability. In a later analysis, a clonal expansion index for each public chain was calculated from normalized within-repertoire ranks of inferred template counts. A later analysis computed generation probabilities with a VDJ recombination model fitted to out-of-frame rearrangements, and checked the results against IGoR. In a later analysis, TCR-TCR, TCR-HLA and TCR-CMV co-occurrence was scored with hypergeometric tests, and a repertoire-size bias correction was applied to TCR pairs. To estimate false discovery rates, a later analysis permuted the HLA or CMV assignments 20 times. A later analysis grouped co-occurring TCRs with DBSCAN, adding TCRdist sequence similarity when clustering within HLA-allele-positive subsets. Repertoires with fewer than 30,000 or more than 120,000 public chains, plus five repertoires with anomalous nucleotide sharing, were excluded from co-occurrence clustering. Imported from immuneACCESS, the table was reduced by TCRdb to in-frame sequences with V and J called. These copies leave out some clones; in studies compared against another copy, an unresolved V gene accounts for under half, and the cause of the remainder is not known. The V and J calls and clone size are taken from that table; D and trimming were inferred from the DNA. The sample records about 140,000 clones, about 85% of which are singletons. The ten largest clones take up about 2.5% of the sample.

The cohort was made up of under 800 healthy bone marrow donors. At the time of sampling, all cohort members were nominally healthy, though unrecorded immune exposures were likely present. The donor tested CMV seronegative, placing the donor among the 300 to 450 seronegative members of the cohort. Every donor gave a peripheral blood sample, and the peripheral blood mononuclear cells from that sample were used for TCR beta sequencing. The Qiagen DNeasy Blood Extraction Kit was used to extract genomic DNA from the blood cell samples. There are 14 amino acids in the CDR3, from cysteine to phenylalanine inclusive. Only the CDR3 DNA stays, 42 bases, in frame from base 1. The junction carries 18 bases between V and J, which are trimmed by 4 bases and 8 bases respectively. CDR1 is given as SGHDT and CDR2 as YYEEEE, both from the germline V gene.

The V gene is TRBV5-6 and the J gene is TRBJ1-1; TRBD1 could be the D gene, as 6 bases match. This sequence was found in a boy between 2 and 10 years old in good health and CMV-seronegative. The material sequenced was PBMCs. The nucleotide sequence reads TGTGCCAGCAGCCTCGGGACAATAAAGGGGGAAGCTTTCTTT. It translates to CASSLGTIKGEAFF.